The next 9 T cell receptor beta chains were all read from a single sample in a study of graft-versus-host responses after intestinal transplantation. The antigens for these receptors are not known. Clones were sequenced by immunoSEQ multiplex PCR, and TCRdb holds only the in-frame ones, with some missing. The sample records approximately 85,000 clones, 85% to 95% being singletons. This material consisted of unstimulated CD8+ T cells sorted from spleen or lymph node cells, taken before transplant. These receptors were taken from a human donor who was the organ donor for an intestinal transplant.

This rearrangement joins TRBV6-5 to TRBJ1-6, with 7 bases lining up with TRBD1. Germline loops: CDR1 MNHEY, CDR2 SVGAGI. Trimming removed 0 bases from V and 14 bases from J; junction bases left unmatched: 13. The CDR3 length is 16 residues. Written as DNA, the CDR3 is TGTGCCAGCAGTTACTCCCCTACGGGACAGATCGGGGCCCTCCACTTT. It yields the protein CASSYSPTGQIGALHF.

Regarding this clone: Its ends do not fully match the called genes, so a read error is possible. This chain connects TRBV7-7 to TRBJ2-7, with 11 positions matching TRBD1. Germline CDR1 is SSHAT and CDR2 is FNYEAQ (reference sequence). The CDR3 totals 15 residues. In DNA form, the CDR3 reads TGTGCTAGCAGCACCGGGACAGGGGGACCCTACGAGCAGTACTTC. Encoded protein: CASSTGTGGPYEQYF.

The chain uses TRBV2 and TRBJ2-1; 13 bases align to TRBD2. The CDR3 spans 15 residues. CDR1 is SNHLY, CDR2 FYNNEI, per germline. J was trimmed by 5 bases and V by 6 bases; bases with no gene match: 4. CDR3 sequence (DNA): TGTGCCAGCAGGGAACTAGCGGGGGGGAACAATGAGCAGTTCTTC. This translates into CASRELAGGNNEQFF.

This chain joins TRBV5-4 and TRBJ2-2, with 8 bases fitting TRBD2. Germline CDR1 reads SGHNT; CDR2 reads YYREEE (reference sequence). J was trimmed by 6 bases and V by 0 bases; bases with no gene match: 7. This CDR3 has 16 amino acids. The CDR3 coding sequence is TGTGCCAGCAGCTTGGGGGCGGGGGGCGAGTCCGGGGAGCTGTTTTTT. The encoded protein is CASSLGAGGESGELFF.

The chain uses TRBV27 and TRBJ1-2; TRBD1 aligns across 8 bases. Germline trimming cut 6 bases from V and 5 bases from J; bases unmatched to any gene: 11. Germline lookup yields CDR1 MNHEY and CDR2 SMNVEV (reference sequence). The CDR3 sequence is 15 residues long. The DNA of the CDR3 is TGTGCCAGCAGGCCAAGGACAGGGCCCCATTATGGCTACACCTTC. It codes for CASRPRTGPHYGYTF.

V is TRBV5-1 and J is TRBJ2-3, with 13 bases matching TRBD2. V lost 4 bases, J lost 5 bases, and 7 bases stayed unmatched. Germline V gene lookup returns CDR1 SGHRS and CDR2 YFSETQ. The CDR3 is 16 residues long. DNA of the CDR3: TGCGCCAGCAGCCGTGGACTAGCGGGAGAGGGAGATACGCAGTATTTT. It encodes CASSRGLAGEGDTQYF. Full variable domain (rest looked up from reference TRBV5-1 and TRBJ2-3): KAGVTQTPRYLIKTRGQQVTLSCSPISGHRSVSWYQQTPGQGLQFLFEYFSETQRNKGNFPGRFSGRQFSNSRSEMNVSTLELGDSALYLCASSRGLAGEGDTQYFGPGTRLTVL.

The chain has TRBV5-6 and TRBJ2-7, with 10 bases fitting TRBD1. Germline CDR1 and CDR2: SGHDT and YYEEEE. The CDR3 runs to 18 residues. With V trimmed by 2 bases and J by 3 bases, 14 bases remained unmatched. CDR3 sequence (DNA): TGTGCCAGCAGCTTAAGCCGGGACAGGGGAACCCCCCACTACGAGCAGTACTTC. Its protein product is CASSLSRDRGTPHYEQYF.

The chain employs TRBV29-1 and TRBJ2-5, with 7 nucleotides matching TRBD2. Germline CDR1 and CDR2: SQVTM and ANQGSEA. J lost 5 bases, V lost 0 bases, and 9 bases had no gene match. The CDR3 runs 15 residues. CDR3 in DNA: TGCAGCGTTGAAGACCGCGGGAGCGCCAGGGAGACCCAGTACTTC. Its translation: CSVEDRGSARETQYF. Drawing the rest from reference TRBV29-1 and TRBJ2-5, the complete variable domain is SAVISQKPSRDICQRGTSLTIQCQVDSQVTMMFWYRQQPGQSLTLIATANQGSEATYESGFVIDKFPISRPNLTFSTLTVSNMSPEDSSIYLCSVEDRGSARETQYFGPGTRLLVL.

The chain is built from TRBV5-1 and TRBJ2-5, with D possibly matching TRBD2 (6 bases). The CDR3 is 15 residues long. The germline V gene encodes CDR1 SGHRS and CDR2 YFSETQ. Trimming stripped 3 bases from V and 0 bases from J, with 12 bases between. CDR3 protein: CASSSWDSYQETQYF. Here the CDR3 DNA reads TGCGCCAGCAGCTCCTGGGACTCGTACCAAGAGACCCAGTACTTC.